This paragraph reports one T cell receptor (beta chain). Its matching antigen is unknown. The data were taken from a study of blood T cells in healthy people across ages. Whole-study results and caveats: Diversity estimates drawn from one million T cells were deemed underestimates. Age showed a roughly linear inverse relationship with TCR beta diversity per million T cells. Compared with aged donors, long-lived donors showed fewer expanded clones, suggesting selection.

The second PCR ran roughly 6 to 11 cycles with a sample-barcoded 5' primer and J-beta primers. One entry per CDR3 protein results from TCRdb running MiXCR on the 5' RACE reads. The sample has over 1,200,000 distinct CDR3 sequences; roughly 64% are singletons. CDR3 size: 14 residues. CDR1 is SNHLY and CDR2 is FYNNEI in the germline V gene. Trimming left V 0 bases short and J 7 bases short, with 13 bases between. Individuals who donated were healthy Caucasians from Russia aged about 6 to 100. The chain uses TRBV2 and TRBJ2-7, with D maybe TRBD2 (6 bases). The material sequenced was blood. The receptor was derived from a man aged 18 to 29 in good health. The chain's CDR3 is CASSEAGGVREQYF. In nucleotides, the CDR3 is TGTGCCAGCAGTGAAGCGGGGGGAGTGCGGGAGCAGTACTTC. The full variable domain, its missing parts supplied by reference TRBV2 and TRBJ2-7, is EPEVTQTPSHQVTQMGQEVILRCVPISNHLYFYWYRQILGQKVEFLVSFYNNEISEKSEIFDDQFSVERPDGSNFTLKIRSTKLEDSAMYFCASSEAGGVREQYFGPGTRLTVT.